This is a list of T cell receptor beta chains from one sample in a study of blood T cell repertoires in COVID-19. TCRdb's table, derived via immunoSEQ multiplex PCR, lists solely in-frame clones and lacks some. This table holds about 81,000 clones, about 89% found once. Input material: peripheral blood. The origin of the receptors is a man between 70 and 80 years old with active or convalescent COVID-19. Both conserved end residues are part of each CDR3. The D gene is left open where the match is weak. Some rows have no size entry. The others give once, few or many, or a class for an expanded clone.

TRBJ2-7 - TRBD1 TRBV6-5 TGTGCCAGCAGGCTCCACACAGGGGGCATCTACGAGCAGTACTTC CASRLHTGGIYEQYF
TRBJ2-2 - - TRBV2 TGTGCCAGTAGACGGACAGCCTCGAACACCGGGGAGCTGTTTTTT CASRRTASNTGELFF
TRBJ1-2 - - TRBV28 TGTGCCAGCAGTTCCCACGGGGGTGACTATGGCTACACCTTC CASSSHGGDYGYTF
TRBJ2-7 medium-sized - TRBV2 TGTGCCAGCAGTGAAGTGGGGGGTACGGACGAGCAGTACTTC CASSEVGGTDEQYF
TRBJ1-1 - - TRBV21-1 TGTGCCAGCATGCGCCCGGGAGCCCCAATGAACACTGAAGCTTTCTTT CASMRPGAPMNTEAFF
TRBJ1-2 once - TRBV5-6 TGTGCCAGCAGCTTGGATCGGGGAGACTATGGCTACACCTTC CASSLDRGDYGYTF
TRBJ1-2 few TRBD1 TRBV5-5 TGTGCCAGCAGTCCTGCGGACAGGGTGAACTATGGCTACACCTTC CASSPADRVNYGYTF
TRBJ1-5 once - TRBV7-9 TGTGCCAGCAGCTTGAGGCAATATCAGCCCCAGCATTTT CASSLRQYQPQHF
TRBJ2-2 - - TRBV25-1 TGTGCCAGCAGGGGCCAGAACACCGGGGAGCTGTTTTTT CASRGQNTGELFF
TRBJ2-3 - TRBD1 TRBV18 TGTGCCAGCTCACTGCGGACAGGGCTCGAAGATACGCAGTATTTT CASSLRTGLEDTQYF
TRBJ2-1 - TRBD1 TRBV5-1 TGCGCCAGCAGCCAGGCCGGGACAGGGGGCCATGAGCAGTTCTTC CASSQAGTGGHEQFF
TRBJ2-7 - - TRBV6-6 TGTGCCAGCAGTTACGGGGGGAGCTACGAGCAGTACTTC CASSYGGSYEQYF
TRBJ1-2 - - TRBV4-1 TGCGCCAGCAGCCCGGGGGAGGGTGCAAACTATGGCTACACCTTC CASSPGEGANYGYTF
TRBJ1-1 - - TRBV6-5 TGTGCCAGCAGTTCCCGAAGCGAGATGAACACTGAAGCTTTCTTT CASSSRSEMNTEAFF
TRBJ2-1 - TRBD2 TRBV27 TGTGCCAGCAGTTTTTATTTAGCGGGGAGCTCCTACAATGAGCAGTTCTTC CASSFYLAGSSYNEQFF
TRBJ2-3 - - TRBV6-5 TGTGCCAGCAGTCGTGCGGGTGCGGGCACAGATACGCAGTATTTT CASSRAGAGTDTQYF
TRBJ1-2 - - TRBV7-9 TGTGCCAGCAGTCGCTCACAGGGAAACTATGGCTACACCTTC CASSRSQGNYGYTF
TRBJ1-1 - TRBD1 TRBV7-8 TGTGCCAGCAGAGACGGGACAGGGGCACACACTGAAGCTTTCTTT CASRDGTGAHTEAFF
TRBJ1-4 - - TRBV5-1 TGCGCCAGCAGCTTGGTTCCGTTGGGAGGGGATGAAAAACTGTTTTTT CASSLVPLGGDEKLFF
TRBJ1-1 - TRBD1 TRBV4-1 TGCGCCAGCAGCCAAGATCTTCAGGGGGTGGCTTTCTTT CASSQDLQGVAFF
TRBJ1-3 - - TRBV7-8 TGTGCCAGCAGCTCCCTTGCGTCTGGAAACACCATATATTTT CASSSLASGNTIYF
TRBJ2-4 - TRBD1 TRBV6-2/TRBV6-3 TGTGCCAGCAGCCTGATAATGGACAGGCCGAAAAACATTCAGTACTTC CASSLIMDRPKNIQYF
TRBJ2-4 - TRBD1 TRBV7-2 TGTGCCAGCAGCCCAGAGACAGGGGGACGTACAAACATTCAGTACTTC CASSPETGGRTNIQYF
TRBJ2-1 once - TRBV3-1/TRBV3-2 TGTGCCAGCAGCCAACCAGATAATGAGCAGTTCTTC CASSQPDNEQFF
TRBJ2-7 - - TRBV7-2 TGTGCCAGCAGCTTAGGGAGCGCCTCCTACGAGCAGTACTTC CASSLGSASYEQYF
TRBJ1-2 - - TRBV11-2 TGTGCCAGCAGCCAAACACAGGGCAGGGTCTTGAGTGGCTACACCTTC CASSQTQGRVLSGYTF
TRBJ1-5 few - TRBV5-6 TGTGCCAGCAGCTTGGCGCGGAGGGGCAGCAATCAGCCCCAGCATTTT CASSLARRGSNQPQHF
TRBJ1-2 once - TRBV18 TGTGCCAGCTCACCAGCAGGGCCCGGCTATGGCTACACCTTC CASSPAGPGYGYTF
TRBJ1-4 - - TRBV4-2 TGTGCCAGCAGCCAAGAAAGCAGGGAGGAACTGTTTTTT CASSQESREELFF
TRBJ1-2 - TRBD1 TRBV30 TGTGCCTGTCCCCCGGGACAGGGGTACTATGGCTACACCTTC CACPPGQGYYGYTF
TRBJ1-5 - - TRBV11-2 TGTGCCAGCAGCTTAGGGTTCGGTAGCAATCAGCCCCAGCATTTT CASSLGFGSNQPQHF
TRBJ1-1 - - TRBV6-6 TGTGCCAGCAGTTACCCATCTCAGGGGTCTGAAGCTTTCTTT CASSYPSQGSEAFF
TRBJ2-7 once TRBD2 TRBV9 TGTGCCAGCAGCGTTACCAGCGGGAACTACGAGCAGTACTTC CASSVTSGNYEQYF
TRBJ1-1 - TRBD1 TRBV5-5 TGTGCCAGCAGACAACCGGGACAGCTGAACACTGAAGCTTTCTTT CASRQPGQLNTEAFF
TRBJ2-5 - - TRBV4-2 TGTGCCAGCAGCCAAGGGGGCAGGAGAGAGACCCAGTACTTC CASSQGGRRETQYF
TRBJ2-6 - - TRBV14 TGTGCCAGCAGCCCGTATCTCTCTGGGGCCAACGTCCTGACTTTC CASSPYLSGANVLTF
TRBJ2-7 - - TRBV9 TGTGCCAGCTGCGTAGGAGTTGCGGGGCACGAGCAGTACTTC CASCVGVAGHEQYF
TRBJ1-5 - - TRBV19 TGTGCCAGTAGTATATTGGAGGGCACAGGGCCCCAGCATTTT CASSILEGTGPQHF
TRBJ2-7 - - TRBV10-2 TGCGCCAGCAGCGAAGAGACCTACGAGCAGTACTTC CASSEETYEQYF
TRBJ2-4 few TRBD1 TRBV19 TGTGCCAGTAGTATCCGGGACAGTCTAGCCAAAAACATTCAGTACTTC CASSIRDSLAKNIQYF
TRBJ1-4 - TRBD1 TRBV28 TGTGCCAGCAGTGGAGGACAGGGGCCTAATGAAAAACTGTTTTTT CASSGGQGPNEKLFF
TRBJ1-2 - - TRBV27 TGTGCCAGCAAGTCTCAGGGGCCGCGGGGCTACACCTTC CASKSQGPRGYTF
TRBJ1-2 - - TRBV3-1/TRBV3-2 TGTGCCAGCAGCCTAACCGGGACAACCTTTGGCTACACCTTC CASSLTGTTFGYTF
TRBJ2-3 - TRBD2 TRBV5-4 TGTGCCAGCAGCCCGAATAGCGGGAGACCAGATACGCAGTATTTT CASSPNSGRPDTQYF
TRBJ2-7 - TRBD2 TRBV6-2/TRBV6-3 TGTGCCAGCAGTCGGTACGGGACTCACGGAGGGGAGGGAGAGCAGTACTTC CASSRYGTHGGEGEQYF
TRBJ2-2 - - TRBV5-1 TGCGCCAGCAGCTTGGAATTGACTAGGCTTTGGGGGGAGCTGTTTTTT CASSLELTRLWGELFF
TRBJ2-2 - TRBD1 TRBV28 TGTGCCAGCAGTTCCACCCCAGGGACAGTGACCAAAAACACCGGGGAGCTGTTTTTT CASSSTPGTVTKNTGELFF
TRBJ1-6 - - TRBV2 TGTGCCAGGGGGGCCAAGGGTGGCTCACCCCTCCACTTT CARGAKGGSPLHF